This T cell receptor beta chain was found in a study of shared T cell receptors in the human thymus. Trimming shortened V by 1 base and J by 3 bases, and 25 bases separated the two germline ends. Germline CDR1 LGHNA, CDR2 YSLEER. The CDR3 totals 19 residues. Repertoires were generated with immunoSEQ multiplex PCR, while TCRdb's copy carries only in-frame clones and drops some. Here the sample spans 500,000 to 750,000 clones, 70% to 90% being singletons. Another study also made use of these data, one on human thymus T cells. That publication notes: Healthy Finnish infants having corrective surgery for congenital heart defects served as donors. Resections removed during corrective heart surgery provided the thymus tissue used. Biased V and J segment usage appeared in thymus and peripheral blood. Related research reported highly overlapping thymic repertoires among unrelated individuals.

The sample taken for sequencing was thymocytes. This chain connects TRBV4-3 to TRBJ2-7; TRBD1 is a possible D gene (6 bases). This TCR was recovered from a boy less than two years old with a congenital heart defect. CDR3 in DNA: TGCGCCAGCAGCCAAGTCAAACGATGGGGGCCAATCGGGGTCTACGAGCAGTACTTC. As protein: CASSQVKRWGPIGVYEQYF.